This entry lists 17 T cell receptor beta chains sequenced from one sample in a study of shared T cell receptors in the human thymus. Sequenced by immunoSEQ multiplex PCR; TCRdb stores in-frame clones only, minus some. The sample includes 55,000 to 80,000 clones, 90% to 95% seen only once; the top ten take around 0.03%. The sequenced sample consisted of thymocytes. These receptors came from a human donor.

The V call is TRBV4-1, the J call TRBJ2-3; D might be TRBD1 (5 bases). Germline V gene lookup returns CDR1 MGHRA and CDR2 YSYEKL. With 4 bases removed from V and 2 bases from J, the gap between germline ends came to 16 bases. CDR3 length: 16 residues. CDR3 in DNA: TGCGCCAGCAGCCTGGTCGCAGGGAAGGTCACAGATACGCAGTATTTT. Encoded protein: CASSLVAGKVTDTQYF.

This chain connects TRBV19 to TRBJ1-1; D call uncertain. Trimming pared 6 bases from V and 5 bases from J, leaving 22 bases between. The germline V gene has CDR1 LNHDA and CDR2 SQIVND (reference sequence). The CDR3 length is 16 residues. The CDR3 spells CASRKGRDESKTEAFF. The CDR3, as DNA: TGTGCCAGTAGAAAGGGCCGGGATGAGTCTAAGACTGAAGCTTTCTTT.

The genes are TRBV10-2 and TRBJ1-2; a weak D match, TRBD1 (5 bases). Germline CDR1 is WSHSY and CDR2 is SAAADI. This CDR3 comprises 14 residues. V lost 7 bases, J lost 5 bases, and 17 bases lay in between. The CDR3, as DNA: TGCGCCAGCAAGGATCCAGACAGCCGATATGGCTACACCTTC. It encodes CASKDPDSRYGYTF.

The J gene is TRBJ2-1, the V gene TRBV27; D is perhaps TRBD2 (6 bases). The CDR3 sequence is 17 residues long. Germline CDR1 and CDR2: MNHEY and SMNVEV (reference sequence). V lost 1 base, J lost 2 bases, and 15 bases lay in between. CDR3 in amino acids: CASSLFVGTFTYNEQFF. CDR3 DNA: TGTGCCAGCAGTTTATTTGTTGGGACTTTCACCTACAATGAGCAGTTCTTC.

The V and J genes are TRBV25-1 and TRBJ1-1; D gene unclear. The V and J ends lost 6 bases and 1 base respectively, with 12 bases between them. The CDR3 contains 14 residues. The V gene's germline CDR1 is MGHDK and CDR2 SYGVNS. The CDR3 loop reads CASRGKTRNTEAFF. In DNA form, the CDR3 reads TGTGCCAGCAGAGGGAAGACTAGGAACACTGAAGCTTTCTTT.

The chain employs TRBV4-3 and TRBJ2-3, with 12 bases lining up with TRBD2. Trimming took 2 bases from V and 11 from J; bases not matched to a gene: 11. Germline V CDR1 and CDR2: LGHNA, YSLEER. This CDR3 has 16 residues. The CDR3 DNA reads TGCGCCAGCAGCCAAAGGAGGACTAGCGGGGCCGGGGTGCAGTATTTT. This sequence encodes CASSQRRTSGAGVQYF.

This rearrangement joins TRBV7-9 to TRBJ1-3, with unresolved D. Germline V gives CDR1 SEHNR, CDR2 FQNEAQ (reference sequence). CDR3 length: 9 residues. With 8 bases removed from V and 11 bases from J, the gap between germline ends came to 7 bases. The DNA of the CDR3 is TGTGCCAGCCCCAAACCCATATATTTT. Its protein is CASPKPIYF.

The chain has TRBV4-3 and TRBJ2-1, with 7 bases lining up with TRBD2. The CDR3 is 17 residues long. Germline V gene lookup returns CDR1 LGHNA and CDR2 YSLEER. V dropped 1 base and J dropped 4; count of bases not matched to a gene: 10. The CDR3: CASSQVWAGDRYNEQFF. For the CDR3, the DNA is TGCGCCAGCAGCCAAGTTTGGGCGGGGGATCGTTACAATGAGCAGTTCTTC.

This rearrangement joins TRBV4-1 to TRBJ2-3, with 9 bases fitting TRBD2. From germline, CDR1 is MGHRA and CDR2 YSYEKL. CDR3 length: 19 residues. V trimming: 1 base; J trimming: 0 bases; junction bases outside the gene matches: 11. The CDR3 protein is CASSQVIVGTSISTDTQYF. CDR3 DNA: TGCGCCAGCAGCCAAGTCATCGTAGGGACTAGCATTAGCACAGATACGCAGTATTTT.

The genes are TRBV2 and TRBJ2-3, with 7 positions matching TRBD2. CDR3 length: 21 residues. Germline CDR1 reads SNHLY; CDR2 reads FYNNEI. V gave up 3 bases and J gave up 0 bases; unmatched junction bases: 21. The DNA of the CDR3 is TGTGCCAGCAGTGAGGGATTCGGTTGGCTAGCGGAAGAAGATAGCACAGATACGCAGTATTTT. Translated: CASSEGFGWLAEEDSTDTQYF. The entire variable domain, with the rest obtained from reference TRBV2 and TRBJ2-3, is as follows: EPEVTQTPSHQVTQMGQEVILRCVPISNHLYFYWYRQILGQKVEFLVSFYNNEISEKSEIFDDQFSVERPDGSNFTLKIRSTKLEDSAMYFCASSEGFGWLAEEDSTDTQYFGPGTRLTVL.

This clone is a singleton in its sample. The gene calls are TRBV14 and TRBJ2-1, with D unresolved. This CDR3 contains 11 residues. CDR1 is SGHDN and CDR2 is FVKESK in the germline V gene. With 2 bases removed from V and 10 bases from J, the gap between germline ends came to 6 bases. The CDR3 DNA reads TGTGCCAGCAGCCAACGATGGGAGCAGTTCTTC. It is translated as CASSQRWEQFF.

The rearrangement uses TRBV7-3 and TRBJ2-5; TRBD1 matches 8 bases. Germline CDR1 and CDR2: SGHTA and FQGTGA. V dropped 6 bases and J dropped 3; count of bases not matched to a gene: 3. The CDR3 has 13 residues. CDR3 protein: CASSQDREETQYF. The CDR3 DNA follows: TGTGCCAGCAGTCAGGACAGGGAAGAGACCCAGTACTTC.

This chain connects TRBV28 to TRBJ2-7, with TRBD2 matching over 8 bases. The V gene's germline CDR1 is MDHEN and CDR2 SYDVKM. CDR3 size: 15 residues. Trimming at V came to 3 bases and at J to 0 bases, leaving 4 bases not matched to a gene. The CDR3 region is CASSFGGGSSYEQYF. The CDR3, as DNA: TGTGCCAGCAGTTTTGGCGGGGGGAGCTCCTACGAGCAGTACTTC.

This clone occurred a few times. CDR3 nucleotides: TGTGCCAGCAGCTTAGACTATAATTCACCCCTCCACTTT. This gives the protein CASSLDYNSPLHF. This chain uses TRBV7-8 with TRBJ1-6, with no clear D. The V gene lost 1 base and the J gene lost 3 bases, with 1 base spanning the gap. The CDR3 totals 13 residues. In germline, CDR1 is SGHVS, CDR2 FQNEAQ.

V gene TRBV11-2 combines with J gene TRBJ2-5; possibly TRBD1 for D (6 bases). Germline V lookup: CDR1 SGHAT, CDR2 FQNNGV. The ends were cut back, 0 bases at V and 2 bases at J, with 13 bases in the middle. CDR3 length: 16 residues. CDR3 in amino acids: CASSLDGQDRQETQYF. CDR3 DNA sequence: TGTGCCAGCAGCTTAGACGGCCAGGACAGACAAGAGACCCAGTACTTC.

The CDR3 nucleotides read TGCGCCAGCTGGAGTGTTTCTGGCCTCGACAGAGCCATCGAAGAGACCCAGTACTTC. The encoded protein is CASWSVSGLDRAIEETQYF. V usage is TRBV23-1 and J usage is TRBJ2-5, with a possible D match to TRBD1 (5 bases). TRBV23-1 is treated as an ORF (open reading frame) with a function not yet certain. V lost 8 bases and J 3 bases, leaving 31 bases between the germline ends. CDR3 length: 19 residues.

This chain joins TRBV14 and TRBJ2-5, with D possibly being TRBD1 or TRBD2 (6 bases each). Germline V gene sequence: CDR1 SGHDN, CDR2 FVKESK. This CDR3 contains 18 residues. Trimming pared 0 bases from V and 1 base from J, leaving 18 bases between. The CDR3 sequence: CASSQDLYRGVPQETQYF. The CDR3 coding sequence is TGTGCCAGCAGCCAAGATCTTTATAGGGGGGTTCCCCAAGAGACCCAGTACTTC.